Listed here are 23 T cell receptor beta chains from one sample, sequenced in a study of tumor-infiltrating lymphocytes in oesophageal squamous cell carcinoma. TCRdb processed the PCR reads anew with MiXCR; each CDR3 protein has one entry. The sample consists of roughly 11,000 distinct CDR3 sequences, roughly 60% of them appearing once. The specimen sequenced was esophageal tumor tissue. The source of these receptors is a male donor with esophageal squamous cell carcinoma.

This clonotype was counted a single time. V is TRBV7-9 and J is TRBJ2-3, with D perhaps TRBD1 (5 bases). With the DNA end fitting TRBJ1-1 better, the J assignment may be wrong. The germline V gene encodes CDR1 SEHNR and CDR2 FQNEAQ (reference sequence). The CDR3 totals 15 residues. The CDR3 loop is CASTPWGVANTEAFF. The CDR3 DNA sequence: TGTGCCAGCACCCCTTGGGGCGTTGCGAACACTGAAGCTTTCTTT.

The rearrangement joins TRBV12-3 or TRBV12-4 to TRBJ2-2; 8 nucleotides line up with TRBD1. Trimming took 6 bases from V and 1 from J; bases not matched to a gene: 4. The CDR3 is 15 residues long. CDR3 residues: CASSRQGKNTGELFF. The CDR3 DNA reads as TGTGCCAGCAGCCGACAGGGGAAGAACACCGGGGAGCTGTTTTTT.

CDR3 region: CASSGPGGQDTQYF. Written as DNA, the CDR3 is TGTGCCAGCAGCGGCCCGGGGGGCCAAGATACGCAGTATTTT. The genes are TRBV7-2 and TRBJ2-3; D perhaps matches TRBD2 (7 bases). The CDR3 consists of 14 residues. Per germline, CDR1 SGHTA and CDR2 FQGNSA. V was clipped by 5 bases and J by 5 bases, with 14 bases between them.

The chain is built from TRBV7-6 and TRBJ2-1; the match to TRBD1 covers 8 bases. The DNA end favors TRBJ2-5, so the J call may be wrong. CDR1 and CDR2 (germline): SGHVS, FNYEAQ. The CDR3 sequence is 14 residues long. CDR3 sequence (DNA): TGTGCCAGCAGCTTGGAGACAGGGGCCGGGACCCAGTACTTC. Translated, it gives CASSLETGAGTQYF.

The chain employs TRBV7-3 and TRBJ2-3; D may correspond to TRBD1 or TRBD2 (5 bases each). The CDR3 consists of 18 residues. The V end lost 2 bases, the J end lost 8 bases, and 26 bases lay between the germline ends. Germline V gives CDR1 SGHTA, CDR2 FQGTGA. CDR3 sequence reads: CASSLHPLGTQGAITQYF. CDR3 sequence (DNA): TGTGCCAGCAGCTTACATCCGTTAGGGACCCAAGGGGCGATTACGCAGTATTTT.

The chain has TRBV10-3 and TRBJ2-5; 12 bases line up with TRBD2. The V gene end was trimmed by 5 bases and the J gene end by 11 bases; junction bases not matched to a gene: 15. The CDR3 contains 16 residues. Germline V gene sequence: CDR1 ENHRY, CDR2 SYGVKD. The DNA of the CDR3 is TGTGCCATCAGTTTAGGGACTAGCGGGCGAGACAATGAGCAGTACTTC. This gives the protein CAISLGTSGRDNEQYF.

This clonotype was detected only a few times. This chain uses TRBV6-2 or TRBV6-3 with TRBJ2-1; 9 bases fit TRBD2. This CDR3 region has 16 residues. Trimming removed 8 bases from V and 6 bases from J; junction bases left unmatched: 14. In germline, CDR1 is MNHEY, CDR2 SVGEGT. CDR3 sequence reads: CASARPLAGVSNEQFF. In nucleotides, the CDR3 is TGTGCCAGCGCCAGACCATTAGCGGGAGTATCCAATGAGCAGTTCTTC.

The chain employs TRBV7-8 and TRBJ2-3; 8 bases map to TRBD1. The end of the DNA fits TRBJ2-7 better, so the J call may be wrong. The CDR3 is 16 residues long. Germline assignment: CDR1 SGHVS and CDR2 FQNEAQ. In nucleotides, the CDR3 is TGTGCCAGCAGCCGCCCAACGGACAGGGTTGTGTACGAGCAGTACTTC. It is translated as CASSRPTDRVVYEQYF.

This clonotype turned up a few times. A much larger clone lies one base from this, so it may be a read error. CDR3 sequence (DNA): TGTACCAGCAGCTTAGATGTGGCGGGCTACAATGAGCAGTACTTC. Its translation: CTSSLDVAGYNEQYF. The chain is built from TRBV11-3 and TRBJ2-3; D is possibly TRBD2 (5 bases). The J call may not be correct, given that the DNA end is closer to TRBJ2-7. CDR1 and CDR2 from the germline V gene are SGHNT and YENEEA. CDR3 length: 15 residues.

By share of the sample, this clonotype is medium-sized. A much bigger clone sits one base away, suggesting this may be a read error. V usage is TRBV7-9 and J usage is TRBJ2-7; possibly TRBD2 for D (6 bases). Trimming pared 1 base from V and 7 bases from J, leaving 14 bases between. The CDR3 loop spans 14 amino acids. The germline V gene encodes CDR1 SEHNR and CDR2 FQNEAQ (reference sequence). The CDR3 sequence: CASSLGGTSNEQYF. CDR3 DNA: TGTGCCAGCAGCTTAGGGGGGACTTCCAATGAGCAGTACTTC.

The chain uses TRBV7-4 and TRBJ2-3; maybe TRBD2 (6 bases). The CDR3 covers 14 residues. Germline V lookup: CDR1 SGHVT, CDR2 SQSDAQ. Trimming pared 3 bases from V and 2 bases from J, leaving 9 bases between. The CDR3 DNA reads TGTGCCAGCAGCTTCGGCGGGAACACAGATACGCAGTATTTT. This translates into CASSFGGNTDTQYF.

This clonotype was observed a handful of times. The chain joins TRBV7-2 to TRBJ2-2; no definite D call. CDR1 and CDR2 from the germline V gene are SGHTA and FQGNSA. Trimming cost V 3 bases and J 6 bases, with 2 bases left between them. The CDR3 length is 11 residues. For the CDR3, the DNA is TGTGCCAGCAGCTTCCCCGGGGAGCTGTTTTTT. Translated: CASSFPGELFF.

Of note for this clonotype: A read error may be the cause here, since a much bigger clone is one base away. The CDR3 here is CASSQGQGREQFF. CDR3 DNA sequence: TGTGCCAGCAGCCAAGGACAGGGGCGCGAGCAGTTCTTC. The J gene is TRBJ2-1, the V gene TRBV7-2; the match to TRBD1 covers 9 bases. J lost 10 bases, V lost 5 bases, and 6 bases had no gene match. This CDR3 spans 13 amino acids. Germline CDR1 SGHTA, CDR2 FQGNSA.

Points on this clonotype: Germline is not matched at one junction end, which may reflect a read error. In DNA, the CDR3 is TGTGCCAGCAGCTTGGGGTACTCCTACAATGAGCAGTTCTTC. The encoded protein is CASSLGYSYNEQFF. The chain uses TRBV5-3 and TRBJ2-3; D gene ambiguous. Gene TRBJ2-1 matches the end of the DNA better, so the J call may be wrong. TRBV5-3 is designated an ORF whose function remains uncertain. This CDR3 spans 14 amino acids.

The CDR3: CSASEGGDQPQHF. CDR3 DNA: TGCAGTGCTAGTGAGGGGGGCGATCAGCCCCAGCATTTT. V gene TRBV20-1 combines with J gene TRBJ1-5; possible D gene TRBD1, 6 bases. Germline V gene sequence: CDR1 DFQATT, CDR2 SNEGSKA (reference sequence). The CDR3 contains 13 residues. V was cut by 3 bases and J by 5 bases, with 11 bases left in between.

In its sample, this clonotype was seen a few times. The CDR3 is CASSTTDTQYF. For the CDR3, the DNA is TGTGCCAGCAGCACCACAGATACGCAGTATTTT. The J gene is TRBJ2-3, the V gene TRBV7-9; D is undetermined. Germline CDR1 reads SEHNR; CDR2 reads FQNEAQ (reference sequence). Trimming shortened V by 5 bases and J by 2 bases, and 2 bases separated the two germline ends. The CDR3 sequence is 11 residues long. The full variable domain, with the rest looked up from reference TRBV7-9 and TRBJ2-3, is DTGVSQNPRHKITKRGQNVTFRCDPISEHNRLYWYRQTLGQGPEFLTYFQNEAQLEKSRLLSDRFSAERPKGSFSTLEIQRTEQGDSAMYLCASSTTDTQYFGPGTRLTVL.

This chain links TRBV5-6 with TRBJ2-3; TRBD2 matches 7 bases. With V trimmed by 4 bases and J by 6 bases, 14 bases remained unmatched. The V gene's germline CDR1 is SGHDT and CDR2 YYEEEE. The CDR3 extends over 16 amino acids. The CDR3 coding sequence is TGTGCCAGCAGCGCCCGGGGAGCGGGGTGGGCGGATACGCAGTATTTT. It is translated as CASSARGAGWADTQYF.

This clonotype was seen once. V usage is TRBV28 and J usage is TRBJ1-2; maybe TRBD1 (6 bases). This CDR3 is built from 16 residues. Trimming stripped 2 bases from V and 3 bases from J, with 16 bases between. CDR1 and CDR2 (germline): MDHEN, SYDVKM. CDR3 coding DNA: TGTGCCAGCAGTTTAGGCTCCCGGGGGCAGTACTATGGCTACACCTTC. This translates into CASSLGSRGQYYGYTF.

About this clonotype: Germline is not matched at one junction end, which may reflect a read error. The V gene is TRBV7-6, the J gene TRBJ2-2; the D gene is possibly TRBD2 (5 bases). Per germline, CDR1 SGHVS and CDR2 FNYEAQ. The CDR3 covers 13 residues. In DNA, the CDR3 is TGTGCTAGCAGCTTAGCGCACACCGGGGAGCTGTTTTTT. This encodes CASSLAHTGELFF. Looking up the rest from reference TRBV7-6 and TRBJ2-2 gives the full variable domain: GAGVSQSPRYKVTKRGQDVALRCDPISGHVSLYWYRQALGQGPEFLTYFNYEAQQDKSGLPNDRFSAERPEGSISTLTIQRTEQRDSAMYRCASSLAHTGELFFGEGSRLTVL.

This chain connects TRBV6-6 to TRBJ2-5, with TRBD2 matching 7 bases. Germline CDR1 and CDR2: MNHNY and SVGAGI (reference sequence). The CDR3 contains 15 residues. The V and J ends lost 2 bases and 1 base, in that order; junction bases with no gene match: 4. The CDR3 sequence: CASSYPGGPQETQYF. In nucleotides, the CDR3 is TGTGCCAGCAGTTACCCGGGAGGCCCCCAAGAGACCCAGTACTTC.

The rearrangement uses TRBV7-2 and TRBJ2-3; tentatively, D is TRBD2 (6 bases). The CDR3 runs to 13 residues. The V end was cut by 4 bases, the J end by 5 bases, with 10 bases between. Germline V gene lookup returns CDR1 SGHTA and CDR2 FQGNSA. CDR3 DNA: TGTGCCAGCAGCTCCCCGGGGGTAGATACGCAGTATTTT. This translates into CASSSPGVDTQYF. Filled out from reference TRBV7-2 and TRBJ2-3, the complete variable domain reads GAGVSQSPSNKVTEKGKDVELRCDPISGHTALYWYRQSLGQGLEFLIYFQGNSAPDKSGLPSDRFSAERTGGSVSTLTIQRTQQEDSAVYLCASSSPGVDTQYFGPGTRLTVL.

The rearrangement links TRBV12-3 or TRBV12-4 to TRBJ1-6; D uncertain. V was trimmed by 3 bases and J by 10 bases, leaving 7 bases between them. CDR3 size: 12 residues. The CDR3 DNA sequence: TGTGCCAGCAGTTTTATGCAATCACCCCTCCACTTT. It is translated as CASSFMQSPLHF.

Of note for this clonotype: The CDR3 ends on some other residue instead of the conserved phenylalanine or tryptophan, so this is likely a read error. The DNA is left out, because the CDR3 cannot be placed on it with certainty; the CDR3 is given as TCRdb lists it. The V and J genes are TRBV7-2 and TRBJ2-7; no check of the table's D call, TRBD2, against the DNA was made. The CDR3 totals 8 residues, both ends included. Per germline, CDR1 SGHTA and CDR2 FQGNSA. The CDR3 sequence: CASSLEGR.